Reported below is one TCR beta chain. What it binds is not known. These data are taken from a study of blood T cells in healthy people across ages. Overall study findings and caveats: Age brought a roughly linear fall in TCR beta diversity measured per million T cells.

The CDR3 has 14 residues. In germline, CDR1 is DFQATT, CDR2 SNEGSKA (reference sequence). With 0 bases removed from V and 6 bases from J, the gap between germline ends came to 12 bases. The use of a sample-barcoded 5' primer and a J-beta primer mix characterized a second PCR of about 7 to 12 cycles. CDR3-containing paired-end reads numbered at least 2.5 million in each sample. A single record per CDR3 protein comes from TCRdb applying MiXCR to the 5' RACE reads. The table lists approximately 730,000 distinct CDR3 sequences, about 55% of them singletons. Peripheral blood samples of roughly 9.9 milliliters were drawn from each donor.

The sequenced sample was blood. The chain joins TRBV20-1 to TRBJ2-1; TRBD2 might be the D (6 bases). The TCR was taken from an elderly man in good health. Here the CDR3 reads CSARDDGRSNEQFF. The CDR3, as DNA: TGCAGTGCTAGAGATGACGGGAGAAGCAATGAGCAGTTCTTC.